These 26 T cell receptor beta chains came from one sample sequenced in a study of memory CD4+ T cells and cytomegalovirus serostatus. This table comes from immunoSEQ multiplex PCR, and its TCRdb copy is limited to in-frame clones, with some not included. Of more than 55,000 clones in the sample, roughly 80% were seen once. Single viable CD3+CD4+CD8-CD45RO+ cells were sorted as the memory CD4+ T cells. Sequencing input: memory CD4+ T cells from blood. The receptor set was obtained from an adult in good health and CMV-seronegative.

The rearrangement links TRBV6-1 to TRBJ1-1, with unresolved D. The CDR3 spans 13 residues. V was clipped by 4 bases and J by 0 bases, with 6 bases between them. CDR1 MNHNS and CDR2 SASEGT come from the germline V gene. CDR3 bases: TGTGCCAGCAGTGGCCGGGTGAACACTGAAGCTTTCTTT. Amino acid sequence: CASSGRVNTEAFF.

The chain links TRBV6-1 to TRBJ2-1; TRBD1 matches at 9 bases. The CDR3 consists of 15 residues. CDR1 is MNHNS and CDR2 is SASEGT in the germline V gene. V shed 2 bases, J shed 4 bases, and the junction held 3 bases outside the gene matches. CDR3 region: CASSESGQGYNEQFF. The CDR3 nucleotides read TGTGCCAGCAGTGAAAGTGGACAGGGGTACAATGAGCAGTTCTTC.

The chain employs TRBV7-8 and TRBJ1-5; no reliable D call. Germline loops: CDR1 SGHVS, CDR2 FQNEAQ. The CDR3 is made up of 18 amino acids. The V end was cut by 2 bases, the J end by 9 bases, with 26 bases between. CDR3 in amino acids: CASSLLGYDPTKSRPQHF. The CDR3 DNA reads TGTGCCAGCAGCTTATTGGGTTACGACCCCACCAAGTCGCGGCCCCAGCATTTT.

V usage is TRBV28 and J usage is TRBJ1-4; possible D gene TRBD1, 5 bases. Trimming pared 6 bases from V and 4 bases from J, leaving 15 bases between. The germline gives CDR1 MDHEN, CDR2 SYDVKM. The CDR3 runs to 15 residues. As DNA, the CDR3 is TGTGCCAGCAGCTTGGCGGGCGGGGGTAATGAAAAACTGTTTTTT. Translation gives CASSLAGGGNEKLFF.

The J gene is TRBJ2-5, the V gene TRBV4-2; D is possibly TRBD1 or TRBD2 (6 bases each). Trimming cost V 1 base and J 5 bases, with 8 bases left between them. Germline CDR1 LGHNA, CDR2 YNFKEQ. This CDR3 spans 13 amino acids. The CDR3 region is CASSQGGAETQYF. The CDR3 nucleotides are TGTGCCAGCAGCCAAGGGGGGGCTGAGACCCAGTACTTC.

This chain connects TRBV19 to TRBJ2-2, with no clear D. Germline V CDR1 and CDR2: LNHDA, SQIVND (reference sequence). V dropped 7 bases and J dropped 6 bases, with 15 bases sitting between them. The CDR3 is made up of 14 amino acids. This chain's CDR3 is CASKPTGGPGELFF. The CDR3, as DNA: TGTGCCAGTAAACCGACCGGCGGCCCCGGGGAGCTGTTTTTT.

This clone has a handful of counts. The chain links TRBV6-1 to TRBJ2-1; 7 positions match TRBD2. V shed 1 base and J 0 bases; nucleotides not matched to a gene: 6. This CDR3 is built from 17 residues. Germline values: CDR1 MNHNS, CDR2 SASEGT. The chain's CDR3 is CASSEVWGGDSYNEQFF. The CDR3 nucleotides read TGTGCCAGCAGTGAAGTATGGGGGGGGGACTCCTACAATGAGCAGTTCTTC.

The V call is TRBV20-1, the J call TRBJ2-7; maybe TRBD1 (5 bases). This CDR3 has 11 amino acids. With 5 bases removed from V and 2 bases from J, the gap between germline ends came to 7 bases. CDR1 is DFQATT and CDR2 is SNEGSKA in the germline V gene (reference sequence). The CDR3, as DNA: TGCAGTGCTGCGACAGCCTACGAGCAGTACTTC. It is translated as CSAATAYEQYF.

A word on this clone: One junction end disagrees with the germline gene, perhaps due to a read error. The chain joins TRBV27 to TRBJ2-5, with 8 bases matching TRBD1. The V gene's germline CDR1 is MNHEY and CDR2 SMNVEV (reference sequence). The CDR3 runs 8 residues. The CDR3 spells CRWDRKDF. In DNA form, the CDR3 reads TGTCGTTGGGACAGGAAGGACTTC.

This chain uses TRBV28 with TRBJ2-2; no clear D gene. V lost 5 bases and J lost 16, with 23 bases in between. This CDR3 is built from 14 residues. Germline loops: CDR1 MDHEN, CDR2 SYDVKM. The CDR3 coding sequence is TGTGCCAGCAGTCCCCCGGAACGACCCATAAGAAGGTTTTTT. This gives the protein CASSPPERPIRRFF.

Written as DNA, the CDR3 is TGTGCCAGCAGCTCGGGACTAGCGGGGGGGCGGAGAGATACGCAGTATTTT. This codes for CASSSGLAGGRRDTQYF. The V gene is TRBV9, the J gene TRBJ2-3; 16 nucleotides match TRBD2. The CDR3 has 17 residues. V lost 4 bases to trimming and J lost 5 bases; unmatched junction nucleotides: 7. The germline CDR1 and CDR2 sequences are SGDLS and YYNGEE.

The chain uses TRBV19 and TRBJ1-2; D not certain. The CDR3 length is 13 residues. V lost 8 bases, J lost 3 bases, and 13 bases lay in between. Germline V gene lookup returns CDR1 LNHDA and CDR2 SQIVND (reference sequence). This chain's CDR3 is CASSASSDYGYTF. CDR3 DNA sequence: TGTGCCAGTTCGGCCAGTAGCGACTATGGCTACACCTTC.

A single count supports this clone. J is TRBJ2-7 and V is TRBV5-1, with D possibly being TRBD1 or TRBD2 (6 bases each). The V and J ends lost 1 base and 3 bases respectively, with 11 bases between them. Germline loops: CDR1 SGHRS, CDR2 YFSETQ. This CDR3 has 14 residues. CDR3: CASSLTQGGYEQYF. In DNA, the CDR3 is TGCGCCAGCAGCTTGACACAGGGAGGCTACGAGCAGTACTTC.

This chain uses TRBV28 with TRBJ1-2, with 7 nucleotides matching TRBD1. V gave up 7 bases and J gave up 7 bases; unmatched junction bases: 12. Germline CDR1 MDHEN, CDR2 SYDVKM. The CDR3 loop spans 14 amino acids. The CDR3 spells CASTYGAGGGGYTF. The CDR3 region has the DNA TGTGCCAGCACCTACGGTGCAGGGGGGGGTGGCTACACCTTC.

The rearrangement links TRBV6-5 to TRBJ1-2; maybe TRBD1 (5 bases). V was trimmed by 6 bases and J by 8 bases, leaving 19 bases between them. Germline assignment: CDR1 MNHEY and CDR2 SVGAGI. The length of the CDR3 is 14 residues. In DNA, the CDR3 is TGTGCCAGCAGAACCGGGACTCCCAGTTGGGGCTACACCTTC. Amino acids: CASRTGTPSWGYTF.

The chain recombines TRBV11-2 with TRBJ1-4; a possible D gene is TRBD1 (6 bases). With 5 bases removed from V and 7 bases from J, the gap between germline ends came to 11 bases. The germline CDR1 and CDR2 sequences are SGHAT and FQNNGV. CDR3 length equals 13 residues. The CDR3 sequence: CASSRGGLEKLFF. The CDR3 DNA reads TGTGCCAGCAGCCGCGGGGGCCTTGAAAAACTGTTTTTT.

The chain links TRBV14 to TRBJ1-4; tentatively, D is TRBD1 (5 bases). Trimming removed 4 bases from V and 10 bases from J, with 13 bases in between. This CDR3 is 13 amino acids long. Germline V gene data show CDR1 as SGHDN and CDR2 as FVKESK. The DNA of the CDR3 is TGTGCCAGCAGCCGCGGACATTGGGGAAAACTGTTTTTT. Protein sequence: CASSRGHWGKLFF.

The chain carries TRBV30 and TRBJ1-5; no clear D. V lost 0 bases, J lost 5 bases, and 8 bases lay in between. The CDR3 has 13 residues. Germline values: CDR1 GTSNPN, CDR2 SVGIG (reference sequence). The CDR3 DNA sequence: TGTGCCTGGAGTGTCGGAGAGGATCAGCCCCAGCATTTT. Its translation is CAWSVGEDQPQHF.

The rearrangement uses TRBV7-2 and TRBJ2-1, with 9 bases aligning to TRBD2. V dropped 1 base and J dropped 4; count of bases not matched to a gene: 5. This CDR3 has 16 residues. The germline CDR1 and CDR2 sequences are SGHTA and FQGNSA. This CDR3 reads CASSLEGTSRYNEQFF. DNA for the CDR3: TGTGCCAGCAGCTTAGAGGGGACTAGCCGATACAATGAGCAGTTCTTC. The full variable domain, rest sourced from reference TRBV7-2 and TRBJ2-1, is GAGVSQSPSNKVTEKGKDVELRCDPISGHTALYWYRQSLGQGLEFLIYFQGNSAPDKSGLPSDRFSAERTGGSVSTLTIQRTQQEDSAVYLCASSLEGTSRYNEQFFGPGTRLTVL.

V and J are TRBV7-2 and TRBJ1-5; D remains unclear. The V gene lost 1 base and the J gene lost 6 bases, with 10 bases spanning the gap. Germline loops: CDR1 SGHTA, CDR2 FQGNSA. The CDR3 runs 14 residues. This CDR3 reads CASSLGHRVQPQHF. In DNA form, the CDR3 reads TGTGCCAGCAGCTTAGGGCACCGCGTTCAGCCCCAGCATTTT.

The chain couples TRBV5-1 to TRBJ2-3; 9 bases are shared with TRBD2. Germline V gene lookup returns CDR1 SGHRS and CDR2 YFSETQ. The CDR3 consists of 19 residues. Losses at the gene ends were 1 base for V and 5 bases for J; bases not matched to a gene: 17. CDR3 sequence (DNA): TGCGCCAGCAGCTTGTCCGGACAGATCGTAGCGGGAGCGGTAGATACGCAGTATTTT. Its translation is CASSLSGQIVAGAVDTQYF. The complete variable domain, with remaining parts taken from reference TRBV5-1 and TRBJ2-3, reads KAGVTQTPRYLIKTRGQQVTLSCSPISGHRSVSWYQQTPGQGLQFLFEYFSETQRNKGNFPGRFSGRQFSNSRSEMNVSTLELGDSALYLCASSLSGQIVAGAVDTQYFGPGTRLTVL.

This clone was seen only a few times. The chain recombines TRBV5-1 with TRBJ1-1; perhaps TRBD1 as D (6 bases). V gave up 4 bases and J gave up 8 bases, with 18 bases separating them. Germline CDR1 SGHRS, CDR2 YFSETQ. There are 14 residues in the CDR3. The CDR3: CASSGRIGGREAFF. DNA for the CDR3: TGCGCCAGCAGCGGACGGATCGGGGGGCGGGAAGCTTTCTTT.

This clone came up once. This rearrangement joins TRBV19 to TRBJ1-6; D is ambiguous. Germline V gives CDR1 LNHDA, CDR2 SQIVND (reference sequence). The CDR3 contains 14 residues. The V gene lost 3 bases and the J gene lost 3 bases, with 6 bases spanning the gap. The CDR3: CASSIQSYNSPLHF. The CDR3, as DNA: TGTGCCAGTAGTATCCAAAGCTATAATTCACCCCTCCACTTT.

In this sample, this clone turned up a few times. V gene TRBV6-4 combines with J gene TRBJ2-1; D is unclear. The CDR3 spans 13 residues. The V gene's germline CDR1 is MRHNA and CDR2 SNTAGT. With 4 bases removed from V and 9 bases from J, the gap between germline ends came to 13 bases. The CDR3 sequence is CASSAMSISEQFF. As DNA, the CDR3 is TGTGCCAGCAGTGCTATGAGTATCAGTGAGCAGTTCTTC.

The chain joins TRBV14 to TRBJ1-3; D call uncertain. Trimming shortened V by 4 bases and J by 0 bases, and 7 bases separated the two germline ends. Germline CDR1 and CDR2: SGHDN and FVKESK. The CDR3 is made up of 14 amino acids. CDR3 nucleotides: TGTGCCAGCAGCCCGCAGAGCTCTGGAAACACCATATATTTT. Protein: CASSPQSSGNTIYF.

At least ten counts were recorded for this clone. This chain uses TRBV28 with TRBJ2-7, with 8 bases identical to TRBD2. CDR3 size: 15 residues. Germline-derived CDR1 and CDR2 are MDHEN and SYDVKM. After removal of 5 bases from V and 0 bases from J, the junction contained 6 bases not matched to a gene. CDR3 DNA sequence: TGTGCCAGCAGTCCAGCGGGAGTTAGCTCCTACGAGCAGTACTTC. Its protein is CASSPAGVSSYEQYF.